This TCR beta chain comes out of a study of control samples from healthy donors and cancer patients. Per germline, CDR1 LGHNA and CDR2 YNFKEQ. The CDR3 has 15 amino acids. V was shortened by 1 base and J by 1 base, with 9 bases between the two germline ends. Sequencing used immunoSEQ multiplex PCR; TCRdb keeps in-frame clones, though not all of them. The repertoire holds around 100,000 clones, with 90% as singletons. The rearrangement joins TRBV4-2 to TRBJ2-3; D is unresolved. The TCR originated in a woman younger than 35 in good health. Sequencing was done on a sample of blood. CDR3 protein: CASSQVIAGTDTQYF. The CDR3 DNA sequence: TGTGCCAGCAGCCAAGTAATAGCCGGCACAGATACGCAGTATTTT.